This paragraph covers one T cell receptor (beta chain) sequence. In the source study's methods: The authors estimated nucleated cell counts from reference gene primer amplification. Profiling relied on immunoSEQ multiplex PCR, and the TCRdb table lists in-frame clones only, not all of them. V and J calls and clone size are as listed in that table; D and trimming were resolved from the DNA. The sample comprises 240,000 or so clones, roughly nine tenths of which are singletons, and 6.2% rests with the top ten. This sample was included in a study of blood T cell repertoires in COVID-19. Overall study: Samples of COVID-19 (acute and convalescent) were obtained from the United States, Italy and Spain. T cells, B-cell-depleted T cells, or PBMCs supplied cDNA or gDNA.

From germline, CDR1 is SEHNR and CDR2 FQNEAQ (reference sequence). Deletions cut 2 bases from V and 1 base from J, with 11 bases between. This CDR3 has 15 residues. This chain connects TRBV7-9 to TRBJ2-5; maybe TRBD2 (5 bases). This TCR was sampled from a man in his sixties with acute or convalescent COVID-19. The specimen was peripheral blood. CDR3 sequence (DNA): TGTGCCAGCAGCTTAAGAGTTGGACTCCAAGAGACCCAGTACTTC. It translates to CASSLRVGLQETQYF. The full variable domain, in which reference TRBV7-9 and TRBJ2-5 provide the parts outside the CDR3, is DTGVSQNPRHKITKRGQNVTFRCDPISEHNRLYWYRQTLGQGPEFLTYFQNEAQLEKSRLLSDRFSAERPKGSFSTLEIQRTEQGDSAMYLCASSLRVGLQETQYFGPGTRLLVL.